This T cell receptor beta chain originates from a study of early T cells in non-severe SARS-CoV-2 infection. TCRdb re-analysed the 5' RACE reads in MiXCR, keeping a single row per CDR3 protein. The sample lists 40,000 to 45,000 distinct CDR3 sequences, over 9% seen once, with roughly a sixth in the top ten. This clonotype showed up many times. The CDR3 runs to 12 residues. In germline, CDR1 is MNHEY, CDR2 SVGEGT. With 5 bases removed from V and 7 bases from J, the gap between germline ends came to 9 bases. The source is an adult who was a healthcare worker with PCR-confirmed SARS-CoV-2 infection or an uninfected control (not recorded which). The gene calls are TRBV6-2 or TRBV6-3 and TRBJ2-1; D call uncertain. Sequenced: whole blood. The CDR3 sequence: CASSLLLNEQFF. The CDR3 nucleotides are TGTGCCAGCAGTCTCCTACTTAATGAGCAGTTCTTC.